The next 19 T cell receptor beta chains were all read from a single sample in a study of regulatory T cells in long-lasting Graves disease. The TCR beta library used iRepertoire HTBI primers with Arm-PCR amplification of CDR3. Each CDR3 protein is one row after TCRdb ran MiXCR on the multiplex PCR reads. The repertoire holds some 460,000 distinct CDR3 sequences, with 15% to 20% as singletons. As for time point: newly diagnosed GD, antithyroid drugs for less than 3 months. TCR sequences were obtained from RNA taken from PBMCs. The sample was also linked to a second study, of T cells in Graves' hyperthyroidism and ophthalmopathy.

Sequencing used peripheral blood mononuclear cells (PBMCs), obtained at new diagnosis, from a patient treated with antithyroid drugs. These receptors came from a man aged 40-55 years with Graves disease.

The rearrangement joins TRBV20-1 to TRBJ2-2; 9 bases match TRBD1. V trimming: 0 bases; J trimming: 5 bases; junction bases outside the gene matches: 1. Germline assignment: CDR1 DFQATT and CDR2 SNEGSKA (reference sequence). CDR3 size: 14 residues. The CDR3 sequence is CSARDGQGTGELFF. CDR3 coding DNA: TGCAGTGCTAGAGATGGACAGGGGACCGGGGAGCTGTTTTTT.

CDR3 nucleotide sequence: TGTGCCAGCAGTGAGAGCCTCGGGGTAGGCCAGCCCCAGCATTTT. Protein product: CASSESLGVGQPQHF. The genes are TRBV6-1 and TRBJ1-5, with D unresolved. Deletions cut 3 bases from V and 7 bases from J, with 16 bases between. The CDR3 runs 15 residues. Germline CDR1 reads MNHNS; CDR2 reads SASEGT.

This clonotype occurred many times. J is TRBJ2-5 and V is TRBV6-2 or TRBV6-3, with 7 nucleotides matching TRBD2. Germline CDR1 and CDR2: MNHEY and SVGEGT. The CDR3 is 14 residues long. V was pared by 1 base and J by 5 bases, with 4 bases of the junction left unmatched. The CDR3 DNA follows: TGTGCCAGCAGTTACTTGGGGGGGGACGAGACCCAGTACTTC. This sequence encodes CASSYLGGDETQYF.

The CDR3 sequence: CASSILLAGAGEQYF. In nucleotides, the CDR3 is TGTGCCAGTAGTATTCTACTAGCGGGAGCGGGAGAGCAGTACTTC. The gene calls are TRBV19 and TRBJ2-7, with 11 bases lining up with TRBD2. With 3 bases clipped from V and 7 bases from J, the junction kept 8 bases outside the gene matches. The V gene's germline CDR1 is LNHDA and CDR2 SQIVND (reference sequence). The CDR3 spans 15 residues.

Details on this clonotype: One base away lies a much larger clone, so this may be a sequencing read error. This chain connects TRBV18 to TRBJ2-1; possibly TRBD1 for D (5 bases). The end of the DNA is better explained by TRBJ2-5, so the J call may be wrong. This CDR3 region has 14 residues. Per germline, CDR1 KGHSH and CDR2 LQKENI. The CDR3 DNA reads TGTGCCAGCTCACCACCTAAGGGGCCGGAGACCCAGTACTTC. This encodes CASSPPKGPETQYF.

This clonotype was seen repeatedly, ten times or more. The rearrangement links TRBV27 to TRBJ2-3; D call uncertain. The germline V gene has CDR1 MNHEY and CDR2 SMNVEV (reference sequence). Trimming took off 5 bases at V and 0 bases at J, with 15 bases between the two ends. The CDR3 has 16 amino acids. The CDR3 coding sequence is TGTGCCAGCAGTCTGAGACACCGAGTGAGCACAGATACGCAGTATTTT. It codes for CASSLRHRVSTDTQYF.

V gene TRBV29-1 combines with J gene TRBJ2-3, with D perhaps TRBD1 or TRBD2 (5 bases each). The CDR3 is 12 residues long. The ends were cut back, 6 bases at V and 8 bases at J, with 15 bases in the middle. Germline V gene sequence: CDR1 SQVTM, CDR2 ANQGSEA. CDR3 protein: CSVGAPWGTQYF. The CDR3 DNA reads TGCAGCGTCGGGGCCCCTTGGGGTACGCAGTATTTT.

This clonotype was seen many times. The V call is TRBV20-1, the J call TRBJ2-3; D is unresolved. The germline V gene encodes CDR1 DFQATT and CDR2 SNEGSKA (reference sequence). V was shortened by 5 bases and J by 6 bases, with 27 bases between the two germline ends. The CDR3 length is 17 residues. CDR3 nucleotide sequence: TGCAGTGCTGATCGAGCCGGGCTGGCCCCTTCAAGGGATACGCAGTATTTT. This encodes CSADRAGLAPSRDTQYF.

Worth noting for this clonotype: This likely traces to a read error, being one base from a far larger clone. This likely comes from a read error, as the CDR3 has no conserved phenylalanine or tryptophan at its end. The gene calls are TRBV11-2 and TRBJ1-1; D unresolved. The CDR3 has 10 residues. V lost 7 bases and J lost 5, with 5 bases in between. Germline loops: CDR1 SGHAT, CDR2 FQNNGV. The CDR3 reads CASITTEAFL. As DNA, the CDR3 is TGTGCCAGCATAACGACTGAAGCTTTCCTT.

This clonotype was recorded at least ten times. V and J are TRBV3-1 and TRBJ2-1; D is unclear. The germline V and J ends were trimmed by 2 bases and 6 bases, with 8 bases remaining between them. In germline, CDR1 is LGHDT, CDR2 YNNKEL (reference sequence). The CDR3 runs 13 residues. CDR3 bases: TGTGCCAGCAGCCAATACTCAAGCAATGAGCAGTTCTTC. Translated, it gives CASSQYSSNEQFF.

Only a few counts were recorded for this clonotype. V gene TRBV10-3 combines with J gene TRBJ2-7; 9 nucleotides align to TRBD2. CDR1 is ENHRY and CDR2 is SYGVKD in the germline V gene. Trimming took 6 bases from V and 3 from J; bases not matched to a gene: 6. The CDR3 has 14 amino acids. CDR3 sequence: CAISGTSRNYEQYF. The CDR3 DNA reads TGTGCCATCAGCGGGACTAGCAGGAACTACGAGCAGTACTTC.

The rearrangement uses TRBV7-9 and TRBJ2-5; D possibly corresponds to TRBD2 (5 bases). TRBJ2-1 explains the end of the DNA better; the J call may be wrong. The CDR3 length is 12 residues. Germline CDR1 is SEHNR and CDR2 is FQNEAQ (reference sequence). The DNA of the CDR3 is TGTGCCAGCAGCTTAGTGAGGGAGACCCAGTTCTTC. Translated: CASSLVRETQFF.

This clonotype was found many times. The chain has TRBV30 and TRBJ1-1; D gene unclear. CDR1 and CDR2 (germline): GTSNPN, SVGIG (reference sequence). This CDR3 is built from 12 residues. Between the trimmed V and J ends, which lost 7 bases and 0 bases, there was a span of 9 bases. CDR3 sequence: CAYSRVNTEAFF. The CDR3 region has the DNA TGTGCCTACAGTCGGGTGAACACTGAAGCTTTCTTT.

The genes are TRBV27 and TRBJ2-5, with 8 bases lining up with TRBD1. Trimming cost V 5 bases and J 3 bases; bases outside gene matches: 11. The CDR3 sequence is 16 residues long. In germline, CDR1 is MNHEY, CDR2 SMNVEV (reference sequence). The CDR3 DNA is TGTGCCAGCAGTCCTTGGTTCGGGACAGGCGAAGAGACCCAGTACTTC. Translated: CASSPWFGTGEETQYF.

This chain links TRBV6-2 or TRBV6-3 with TRBJ2-7; a weak D match, TRBD2 (5 bases). Trimming removed 5 bases from V and 5 bases from J, with 13 bases in between. In germline, CDR1 is MNHEY, CDR2 SVGEGT. This CDR3 is 13 amino acids long. CDR3 in DNA: TGTGCCAGCAGTGTTACGGGGTTCAACGAGCAGTACTTC. This encodes CASSVTGFNEQYF.

V and J are TRBV20-1 and TRBJ2-7; D call uncertain. Germline CDR1 and CDR2: DFQATT and SNEGSKA (reference sequence). Trimming pared 5 bases from V and 5 bases from J, leaving 16 bases between. This CDR3 is 13 amino acids long. The CDR3 here is CSALLPVTHEQYF. The CDR3 coding sequence is TGCAGTGCTCTCCTGCCCGTGACCCACGAGCAGTACTTC.

The table lists this clonotype with many counts. J is TRBJ2-3 and V is TRBV6-9; perhaps TRBD1 as D (5 bases). Germline V gene data show CDR1 as MNHGY and CDR2 as SVAAGI. V was cut by 3 bases and J by 4 bases, with 14 bases left in between. The CDR3 consists of 15 residues. This chain's CDR3 is CASSYLGRVADTQYF. As DNA, the CDR3 is TGTGCCAGCAGTTACCTCGGCAGGGTGGCAGATACGCAGTATTTT.

This clonotype was seen at least ten times. The chain couples TRBV20-1 to TRBJ2-7, with TRBD2 matching 9 bases. V was clipped by 3 bases and J by 6 bases; unmatched bases: 9. Per germline, CDR1 DFQATT and CDR2 SNEGSKA (reference sequence). The CDR3 has 14 residues. CDR3 in amino acids: CSASPIAGVGEQYF. In nucleotides, the CDR3 is TGCAGTGCTAGCCCCATAGCGGGAGTAGGCGAGCAGTACTTC.

This clonotype occurred many times. The gene calls are TRBV24-1 and TRBJ1-5; TRBD1 aligns across 12 bases. Germline values: CDR1 KGHDR, CDR2 SFDVKD. J lost 3 bases, V lost 2 bases, and 7 bases had no gene match. The length of the CDR3 is 18 residues. CDR3 amino acids: CATSDSRDRGRDNQPQHF. The CDR3 DNA follows: TGTGCCACCAGTGATTCCCGGGACAGGGGGCGCGACAATCAGCCCCAGCATTTT.